Listed below are T cell receptor beta chains from one sample, sequenced in a study of metastatic and nonmetastatic thyroid tumors. TCRdb reprocessed the PCR reads using MiXCR. The top ten hold 71% of the sample, which has 22,000 or so clones, 20% to 25% seen once. Sequenced: blood. The receptors stem from a male donor with papillary thyroid cancer or a benign thyroid nodule (not recorded which). Some clones in this sample may be carry-over from other donors' samples. The CDR3 runs from the conserved cysteine through the conserved F or W. The order of the fields is clone size, J gene, V gene, D gene, CDR3 protein, CDR3 DNA. A D gene is named only where the DNA matches it firmly. Expanded clones get a size class; other rows say once, few or many, or leave the size out.

many TRBJ2-7 TRBV28 TRBD2 CASSSLAGVNEQYF TGTGCCAGCAGTTCTCTAGCGGGAGTTAACGAGCAGTACTTC
- TRBJ2-5 TRBV6-2/TRBV6-3 - CASSFILPRAKEETQYF TGTGCCAGCAGTTTTATACTCCCCCGGGCCAAGGAGGAGACCCAGTACTTC
- TRBJ2-3 TRBV19 TRBD2 CASSMTGAGTSGFTDTQYF TGTGCCAGTAGCATGACAGGGGCCGGGACTAGCGGGTTCACAGATACGCAGTATTTT
many TRBJ1-2 TRBV5-6 - CASSLKGTGYTF TGTGCCAGCAGCTTGAAAGGGACCGGCTACACCTTC
once TRBJ2-2 TRBV20-1 - CSARDAQGWTGELFF TGCAGTGCTAGAGATGCCCAGGGTTGGACCGGGGAGCTGTTTTTT
few TRBJ2-1 TRBV6-8 TRBD2 CASSSGGANEQFF TGTGCCAGCAGTAGCGGGGGGGCCAATGAGCAGTTCTTC
- TRBJ2-7 TRBV2 - CASSPRGFGIYEQYF TGTGCCAGCTCGCCCCGGGGATTCGGGATATACGAGCAGTACTTC
many TRBJ1-1 TRBV20-1 - CSAKYDAGSEAFF TGCAGTGCCAAGTACGACGCAGGGTCTGAAGCTTTCTTT
- TRBJ1-6 TRBV20-1 - CSARPVNSPLHF TGCAGTGCTAGACCGGTAAATTCACCCCTCCACTTT
once TRBJ1-2 TRBV19 - CASRLRTYGYTF TGTGCCAGTCGTCTGCGTACCTATGGCTACACCTTC
many TRBJ2-5 TRBV7-9 TRBD1 CASSRGQQETQYF TGTGCCAGCAGCAGGGGACAGCAAGAGACCCAGTACTTC
many TRBJ2-1 TRBV6-6 - CASTRGGGKTSYNEQFF TGTGCCAGCACAAGAGGTGGCGGAAAAACCTCCTACAATGAGCAGTTCTTC
few TRBJ2-1 TRBV28 TRBD2 CASSLFGGAYNEQFF TGTGCCAGCAGTTTATTTGGGGGGGCCTACAATGAGCAGTTCTTC
- TRBJ2-2 TRBV20-1 - CSAREGGVPGGELFF TGCAGCGCTAGAGAAGGGGGAGTGCCCGGCGGGGAGCTGTTTTTT
many TRBJ1-2 TRBV5-1 TRBD1 CASRPGQGEGYTF TGCGCCAGCAGGCCTGGACAGGGGGAAGGCTACACCTTC
- TRBJ1-2 TRBV30 - CAWNLGASYGYTF TGTGCCTGGAATTTGGGGGCGAGCTATGGCTACACCTTC
many TRBJ1-1 TRBV27 - CASSLGQVNTEAFF TGTGCCAGCAGTTTGGGACAAGTGAACACTGAAGCTTTCTTT
few TRBJ2-3 TRBV6-2/TRBV6-3 TRBD2 CASTPPGGTQYF TGTGCCAGCACTCCCCCGGGGGGTACGCAGTATTTT
- TRBJ1-2 TRBV7-9 - CASSPPGVLYGYTF TGTGCCAGCAGCCCGCCGGGGGTCCTCTATGGCTACACCTTC
- TRBJ2-1 TRBV6-1 - CASSPHSGGHNEQFF TGTGCCAGCTCACCTCACTCGGGGGGCCACAATGAGCAGTTCTTC
- TRBJ1-1 TRBV30 TRBD1 CAWTGGYNTEAFF TGTGCCTGGACAGGGGGCTACAACACTGAAGCTTTCTTT
many TRBJ2-2 TRBV15 TRBD2 CATSRTPGQRFSGSGTGELFF TGTGCCACCAGCAGAACCCCGGGACAGAGATTTAGCGGGAGTGGAACCGGGGAGCTGTTTTTT
- TRBJ2-3 TRBV20-1 - CSARDVFGTDTQYF TGCAGTGCTAGAGATGTCTTCGGCACAGATACGCAGTATTTT
- TRBJ2-1 TRBV2 - CASRGPAGSYNEQFF TGTGCCAGCAGGGGCCCCGCCGGGTCCTACAATGAGCAGTTCTTC
many TRBJ2-5 TRBV5-1 - CASSLSSSQVTQYF TGCGCCAGCAGCTTATCTAGTTCACAAGTGACCCAGTACTTC
many TRBJ2-1 TRBV6-1 TRBD2 CASSGLGFSGRADNEQFF TGTGCCAGCAGTGGTCTGGGGTTTAGCGGGAGGGCCGACAATGAGCAGTTCTTC
many TRBJ2-5 TRBV28 - CASSLAPGTQYF TGTGCCAGCAGTTTAGCCCCCGGGACCCAGTACTTC
many TRBJ2-1 TRBV27 - CASSLRQISYNEQFF TGTGCCAGCAGTTTACGACAGATCTCCTACAATGAGCAGTTCTTC
- TRBJ2-3 TRBV20-1 - CSTRGAYTDTQYF TGCAGCACCAGGGGGGCGTACACAGATACGCAGTATTTT
- TRBJ2-7 TRBV11-2 TRBD1 CASSPRQGQQYF TGTGCCAGCAGCCCGAGACAGGGACAGCAGTACTTC
many TRBJ2-7 TRBV5-1 TRBD2 CASSLVPGLAGGDHEQYF TGCGCCAGCAGCTTGGTCCCGGGACTAGCGGGAGGTGACCACGAGCAGTACTTC
many TRBJ2-2 TRBV28 - CASRPSHGELFF TGTGCCAGCAGGCCTAGCCACGGGGAGCTGTTTTTT
many TRBJ1-6 TRBV28 - CASRKTAIRNSPLHF TGTGCCAGCAGAAAAACTGCAATCCGGAATTCACCCCTCCACTTT
- TRBJ2-3 TRBV20-1 - CSARGGLGGGDTQYF TGCAGTGCTAGAGGGGGGCTAGGCGGAGGAGATACGCAGTATTTT
many TRBJ1-3 TRBV28 - CASSFGGARGNTIYF TGTGCCAGCAGCTTTGGGGGGGCGAGGGGAAACACCATATATTTT
many TRBJ1-3 TRBV6-1 - CASSPRSSGNTIYF TGTGCCAGCAGCCCAAGGAGCTCTGGAAACACCATATATTTT
many TRBJ1-1 TRBV6-1 TRBD1 CASTHSGGRNTEAFF TGTGCCAGCACCCATTCAGGGGGCAGGAACACTGAAGCTTTCTTT
many TRBJ2-7 TRBV29-1 - CSVEAGDGWYF TGCAGCGTTGAGGCAGGGGATGGGTGGTACTTC
many TRBJ2-5 TRBV11-1 TRBD2 CASSPPGGLRTQYF TGTGCCAGCAGCCCCCCGGGGGGTTTAAGGACCCAGTACTTC
many TRBJ2-7 TRBV15 - CATSSQRGRERYEQYF TGTGCCACCAGCAGTCAAAGGGGGCGGGAGCGGTACGAGCAGTACTTC
- TRBJ2-7 TRBV30 - CAFSTGTYEQYF TGTGCCTTTTCGACTGGCACCTACGAGCAGTACTTC
many TRBJ2-3 TRBV7-9 - CASSLGGEELTQYF TGTGCCAGCAGCTTAGGGGGGGAAGAACTTACGCAGTATTTT
- TRBJ2-1 TRBV11-2 TRBD1 CASSPGQEPSYNEQFF TGTGCCAGCAGCCCTGGACAGGAGCCTTCTTACAATGAGCAGTTCTTC
many TRBJ1-2 TRBV19 - CASSPSGIWGYTF TGTGCCAGTAGTCCGTCGGGGATCTGGGGCTACACCTTC
- TRBJ2-1 TRBV6-1 TRBD2 CASTDWTSGSLYEQFF TGTGCCAGCACCGATTGGACTAGCGGGAGTTTATATGAGCAGTTCTTC
many TRBJ1-2 TRBV28 - CASSSRRTNYGYTF TGTGCCAGCAGTTCTCGACGGACGAACTATGGCTACACCTTC
- TRBJ2-5 TRBV12-3/TRBV12-4 TRBD1 CASSFGTGDVETQYF TGTGCCAGCAGTTTCGGGACAGGGGATGTGGAGACCCAGTACTTC
medium-sized TRBJ2-7 TRBV6-1 - CASSQSSYEQYF TGTGCCAGCAGCCAATCGTCCTACGAGCAGTACTTC
many TRBJ1-2 TRBV2 - CASSDSQGYGYTF TGTGCCAGCAGTGATTCACAGGGTTATGGCTACACCTTC
many TRBJ1-1 TRBV19 - CASSPQTVNTEAFF TGTGCCAGTAGTCCACAGACAGTGAACACTGAAGCTTTCTTT
many TRBJ2-1 TRBV6-1 TRBD1 CASSRTWTGGSSEQFF TGTGCCAGCAGTCGTACTTGGACAGGGGGCTCTTCTGAGCAGTTCTTC
many TRBJ2-2 TRBV20-1 - CSAPRPAGELFF TGCAGTGCTCCGAGGCCCGCCGGGGAGCTGTTTTTT
- TRBJ2-1 TRBV20-1 - CSASDFAGPSLQFF TGCAGTGCTAGTGATTTTGCGGGGCCTAGTTTACAGTTCTTC
few TRBJ1-6 TRBV6-4 - CASSYQGPHSPLHF TGTGCCAGCAGTTACCAGGGGCCCCATTCACCCCTCCACTTT
few TRBJ2-2 TRBV12-3/TRBV12-4 - CASRSSGTAGELFF TGTGCCAGCAGGAGTAGCGGGACAGCCGGGGAGCTGTTTTTT
- TRBJ1-1 TRBV2 - CASKSGNTEAFF TGTGCCAGCAAGTCCGGGAACACTGAAGCTTTCTTT
few TRBJ1-2 TRBV5-1 TRBD1 CASSLGTDRHGYTF TGCGCCAGCAGCTTAGGGACAGATCGCCATGGCTACACCTTC
- TRBJ2-3 TRBV2 - CASSAGTASTDTQYF TGTGCCAGCAGTGCCGGGACGGCTAGCACAGATACGCAGTATTTT
few TRBJ2-1 TRBV10-3 - CAISAGEGGYNEQFF TGTGCCATCAGTGCGGGGGAAGGGGGCTACAATGAGCAGTTCTTC
many TRBJ1-1 TRBV20-1 - CSIWGGTEAFF TGCAGTATCTGGGGGGGGACTGAAGCTTTCTTT